The clone carrying this T cell receptor beta chain has only one observation. This entry is derived from a study of T-cell reconstitution after alpha-beta-depleted transplantation in children. The TCRbeta library was prepared with unique molecular identifiers. TCRdb recomputed calls from the PCR reads with MiXCR, one row per CDR3 protein. The sample carries about 600,000 distinct CDR3 sequences, about an eighth recorded once. The source was PBMCs, mostly from graft donor cells, collected 360 days after TCRalphabeta/CD19-depleted stem cell transplant. The clonotype originates from a male patient younger than 18 who had a stem cell transplant for acute myeloid leukemia, so the T cells may come from the graft donor.

This CDR3 reads CASSEQVFTDTQYF. DNA of the CDR3: TGTGCCAGCAGTGAACAGGTTTTCACAGATACGCAGTATTTT. The rearrangement uses TRBV6-4 and TRBJ2-3; tentatively, D is TRBD1 (5 bases). Germline loops: CDR1 MRHNA, CDR2 SNTAGT. Trimming removed 3 bases from V and 2 bases from J, with 9 bases in between. CDR3 size: 14 residues.